The sequence of this T cell receptor (beta chain) was determined in a study of blood T cell repertoires in COVID-19 (dated by TCRdb to 2020 to 2022). For context, the study as a whole: Samples from collaborators originated in the United States, Italy and Spain and spanned both the acute and convalescent phases of COVID-19. The prospective study material was composed of cDNA or gDNA derived from T cells, B-cell-depleted T cells, or PBMCs. Subjects who had been exposed to COVID-19, were actively infected with it, or had recovered from it provided the deeply sampled blood TCRbeta repertoires that made up the dataset. The repertoires were released in a freely available public database meant as a resource for research on the immune response to SARS-CoV-2. The samples were drawn from the first 160 participants of the ongoing ImmuneRACE study and from more than 1,000 subjects provided by 6 global collaborators. A de-identified subject ID, COVID-19 status, age in years and sex were almost always included in the sample metadata. Where HLA class I and class II types were available, the types were taken from metadata supplied by the sample provider, not from assay-based typing.

TCRbeta CDR3 regions were amplified from genomic DNA using the immunoSEQ Assay, a bias-controlled multiplex PCR. The authors' analysis ran thus. The number of nucleated cells in each sample was estimated by amplification of reference gene primers within the assay. To quantify the absolute abundance of each unique TCRbeta CDR3 rearrangement, sequence reads were collapsed and filtered. For each sample, productive Simpson clonality was calculated as the square root of Simpson's diversity index across productive rearrangements. TCRdb's version of the immuneACCESS table is confined to in-frame rearrangements and falls short of the full clone set. An unresolved V gene accounts for under half of the shortfall where checked; the remainder is of unknown origin. The DNA was the basis for D and trimming; V, J and clone size are from that table. In all, the sample holds about 150,000 clones, and roughly 88% of those were seen once. The ten top clones hold about 4.5% of the sample.

In the prospective study, participants were 18 to 89 years old, resided in approximately 22 geographic areas of the United States, and were enrolled through a virtual design. To assign participants to cohorts, the prospective study relied on clinical history that participants themselves reported in a screening survey and a study questionnaire. For ImmuneRACE Cohort 3, a participant was defined as recovered based on two consecutive negative NP/OP PCR tests, clearance by a healthcare professional, or resolution of symptoms. Mobile phlebotomists in the prospective study collected whole blood, serum and a nasopharyngeal or oropharyngeal swab from every participant. Over a roughly two-month period, participants in the prospective study had the option of providing additional blood draws and questionnaires. Before DNA extraction, prospective study blood samples were shipped either frozen or at room temperature.

CDR1 SGHRS and CDR2 YFSETQ are derived from the germline V gene. The cysteine opens and the phenylalanine closes a CDR3 of 14 amino acids. CDR3 DNA is the only sequence kept; it has 42 bases, read in frame from the first base. From V the trimming removes 4 bases and from J it removes 12 bases, while the gene matches leave 15 bases of the junction unaccounted for. Concerning this clone: This clone's antigen is unknown. Base quality data are lacking; no much larger clone is found one base away.

General findings and caveats noted by the study authors: The quantity of clinical and demographic metadata differed by source and by participant and was supplied without curation.

The rearranged segments are TRBV5-1 and TRBJ1-2, with 7 bases in between that match TRBD1. The clonotype was recovered from a man aged 45 to 65 who had recovered from COVID-19. Sequencing input: PBMCs or T cells enriched from blood (not recorded which). The DNA sequence is given as TGCGCCAGCAGCCCCACAGGGGTGACCTATTTCCACACCTTC. This translates into CASSPTGVTYFHTF.